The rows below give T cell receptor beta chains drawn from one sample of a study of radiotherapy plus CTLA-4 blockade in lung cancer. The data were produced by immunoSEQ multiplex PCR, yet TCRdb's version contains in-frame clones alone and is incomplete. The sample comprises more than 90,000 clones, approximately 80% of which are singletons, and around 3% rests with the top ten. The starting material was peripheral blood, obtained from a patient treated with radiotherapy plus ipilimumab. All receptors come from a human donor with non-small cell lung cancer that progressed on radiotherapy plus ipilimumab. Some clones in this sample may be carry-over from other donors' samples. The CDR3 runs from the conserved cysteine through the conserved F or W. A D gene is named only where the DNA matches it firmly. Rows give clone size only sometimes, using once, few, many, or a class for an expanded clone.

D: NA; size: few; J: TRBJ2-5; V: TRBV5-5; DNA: TGTGCCAGCAGCATTAACAGGGGAGGGGAGACCCAGTACTTC; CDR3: CASSINRGGETQYF
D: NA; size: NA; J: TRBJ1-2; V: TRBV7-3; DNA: TGTGCCAGCAGCTTAAATGTGGGAGACTATGGCTACACCTTC; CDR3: CASSLNVGDYGYTF
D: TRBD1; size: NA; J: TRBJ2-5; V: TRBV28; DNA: TGTGCCAGCAGCTCGACAGGGATGACCCAGTACTTC; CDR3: CASSSTGMTQYF
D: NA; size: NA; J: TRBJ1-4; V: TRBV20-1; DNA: TGCAGTGCGACCAGCCTGTTTTTT; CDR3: CSATSLFF
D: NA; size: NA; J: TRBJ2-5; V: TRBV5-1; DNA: TGCGCCAGCAGCTTGGTCTCTAGCTTTGAGACCCAGTACTTC; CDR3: CASSLVSSFETQYF
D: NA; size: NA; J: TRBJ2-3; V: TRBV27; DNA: TGTGCCAGCAGTCCATTCACAGGGTACGGCACAGATACGCAGTATTTT; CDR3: CASSPFTGYGTDTQYF
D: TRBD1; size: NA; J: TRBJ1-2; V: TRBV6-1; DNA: TGTGCCAGCAGTGACAGGGGGCTGGGTAACTATGGCTACACCTTC; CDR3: CASSDRGLGNYGYTF
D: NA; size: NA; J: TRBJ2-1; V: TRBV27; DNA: TGTGCCAGCAGCAAGGACGGCGATGAGCAGTTCTTC; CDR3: CASSKDGDEQFF
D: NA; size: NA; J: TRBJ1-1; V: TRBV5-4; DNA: TGTGCCAGCAGCCCGCCAGCCGGCCATAGGGAGCGGAACACTGAAGCTTTCTTT; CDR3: CASSPPAGHRERNTEAFF
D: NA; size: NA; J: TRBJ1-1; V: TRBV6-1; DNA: TGTGCCAGCAGTGTGGGGGAGTTAACTGAAGCTTTCTTT; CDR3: CASSVGELTEAFF
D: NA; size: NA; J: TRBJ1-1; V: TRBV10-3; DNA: TGTGCCATCAGTGAGTTTACGACAGGTTCGTACACTGAAGCTTTCTTT; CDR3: CAISEFTTGSYTEAFF
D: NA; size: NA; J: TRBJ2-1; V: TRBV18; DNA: TGTGCCAGCTCACCACGGGTCAGTATTGGTGAGCAGTTCTTC; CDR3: CASSPRVSIGEQFF
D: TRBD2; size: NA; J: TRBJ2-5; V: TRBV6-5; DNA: TGTGCCAGCAGTTACGGGCTAGCGGGGGGGCAGCAGACCCAGTACTTC; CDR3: CASSYGLAGGQQTQYF
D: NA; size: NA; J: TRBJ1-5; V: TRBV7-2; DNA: TGTGCCAGCAGCTTAAGGAGAGATCAGCCCCAGCATTTT; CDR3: CASSLRRDQPQHF
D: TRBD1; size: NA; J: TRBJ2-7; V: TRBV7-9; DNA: TGTGCCAGCAGCCGCGGACAGGGGGCAGTCTACGAGCAGTACTTC; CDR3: CASSRGQGAVYEQYF
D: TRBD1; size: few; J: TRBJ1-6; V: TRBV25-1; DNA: TGTGCCAGCAGAACTGGGGGGACAGGGGGCTCACCCCTCCACTTT; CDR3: CASRTGGTGGSPLHF
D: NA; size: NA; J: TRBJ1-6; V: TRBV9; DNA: TGTGCCAGCAGCGTAGCCCCCTTTAATTCACCCCTCCACTTT; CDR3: CASSVAPFNSPLHF
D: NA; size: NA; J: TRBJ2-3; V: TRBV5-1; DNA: TGCGCCAGCAGCTTGGAGGCCCGGAGGGATACGCAGTATTTT; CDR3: CASSLEARRDTQYF
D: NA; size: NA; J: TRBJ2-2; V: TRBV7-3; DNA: TGTGCCAGCAGCTTAGACAGCTGGCCCACCGGGGAGCTGTTTTTT; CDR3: CASSLDSWPTGELFF
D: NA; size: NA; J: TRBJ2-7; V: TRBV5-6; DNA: TGTGCCAGCAGCCTGACGGGTCATGTGTCTTTC; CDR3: CASSLTGHVSF
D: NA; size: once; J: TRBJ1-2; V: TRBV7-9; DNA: TGTGCCAGCAGCTTAGGGGACACAAACTACACCTTC; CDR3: CASSLGDTNYTF
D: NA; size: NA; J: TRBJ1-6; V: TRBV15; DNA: TGTGCCACCAGCAGAGACCTTGAGGTATCGAGTTCACCCCTCCACTTT; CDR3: CATSRDLEVSSSPLHF
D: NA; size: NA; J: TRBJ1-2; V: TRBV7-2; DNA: TGTGCCAGCAGCGGGGACCCGCCGGTTGGCAATGGCTACACCTTC; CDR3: CASSGDPPVGNGYTF
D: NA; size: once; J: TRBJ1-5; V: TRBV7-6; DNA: TGTGCCAGCAGCTTAGCTCGGGATCAGCCCCAGCATTTT; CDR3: CASSLARDQPQHF
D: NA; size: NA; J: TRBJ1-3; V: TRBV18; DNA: TGTGCCAGCTCACCCGGAACGGAAAACACCATATATTTT; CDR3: CASSPGTENTIYF
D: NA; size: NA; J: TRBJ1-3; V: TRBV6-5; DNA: TGTGCCAGCAGTTTAGCGGCAAACTCTGGAAACACCATATATTTT; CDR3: CASSLAANSGNTIYF
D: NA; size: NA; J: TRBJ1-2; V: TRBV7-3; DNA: TGTGCCAGCGCCCCCGAGCCCTGGGATGGCTACACCTTC; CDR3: CASAPEPWDGYTF
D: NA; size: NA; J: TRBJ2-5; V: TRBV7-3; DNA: TGTGCCAGCAGCTTAACTCCACAGTACCAAGAGACCCAGTACTTC; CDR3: CASSLTPQYQETQYF
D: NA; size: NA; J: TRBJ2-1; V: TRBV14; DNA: TGTGCCAGCAGCCAAACGAGAGGACGGCCCAATGAGCAGTTCTTC; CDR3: CASSQTRGRPNEQFF
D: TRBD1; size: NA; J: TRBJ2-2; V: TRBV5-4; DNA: TGTGCCAGCAGCCCCATATCAGGGGGAGCAGCCACCGGGGAGCTGTTTTTT; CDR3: CASSPISGGAATGELFF
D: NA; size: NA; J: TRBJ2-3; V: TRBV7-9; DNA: TGTGCCAGCAGCTTGGGTTACAACTTGAAATCGGATACGCAGTATTTT; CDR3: CASSLGYNLKSDTQYF
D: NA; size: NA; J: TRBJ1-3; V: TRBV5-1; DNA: TGCGCCAGCAGCCAGACGTGGGGGGGAACTGGAAACACCATATATTTT; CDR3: CASSQTWGGTGNTIYF
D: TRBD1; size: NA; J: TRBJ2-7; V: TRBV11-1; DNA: TGTGCCAGCAGCGGACAGGGCCCGGCGCCCTACGAGCAGTACTTC; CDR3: CASSGQGPAPYEQYF
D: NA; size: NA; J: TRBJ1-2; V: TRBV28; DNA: TGTGCCAGCAGTTCCGTACAGGAGATCTATGGCTACACCTTC; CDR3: CASSSVQEIYGYTF
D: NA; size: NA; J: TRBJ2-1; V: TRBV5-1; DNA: TGCGCCAGCAGCATCTGGACAGACTACAATGAGCAGTTCTTC; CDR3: CASSIWTDYNEQFF
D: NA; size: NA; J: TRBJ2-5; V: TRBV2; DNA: TGTGCCAGCAGTGGGCAGGGGGGGGAGACGGAGACCCAGTACTTC; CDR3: CASSGQGGETETQYF
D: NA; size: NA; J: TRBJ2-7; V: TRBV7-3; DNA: TGTGCCAGCAGCCCCGGTTCGTGGGGATCCTACGAGCAGTACTTC; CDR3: CASSPGSWGSYEQYF
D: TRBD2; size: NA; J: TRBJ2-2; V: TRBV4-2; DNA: TGTGCCAGCAGCCAAGAGATTCGCGGGGGGAACACCGGGGAGCTGTTTTTT; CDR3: CASSQEIRGGNTGELFF
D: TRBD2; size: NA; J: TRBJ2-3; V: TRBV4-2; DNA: TGTGCCAGCAGCCAGGCTAGCGGGGAGGTAGATACGCAGTATTTT; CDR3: CASSQASGEVDTQYF